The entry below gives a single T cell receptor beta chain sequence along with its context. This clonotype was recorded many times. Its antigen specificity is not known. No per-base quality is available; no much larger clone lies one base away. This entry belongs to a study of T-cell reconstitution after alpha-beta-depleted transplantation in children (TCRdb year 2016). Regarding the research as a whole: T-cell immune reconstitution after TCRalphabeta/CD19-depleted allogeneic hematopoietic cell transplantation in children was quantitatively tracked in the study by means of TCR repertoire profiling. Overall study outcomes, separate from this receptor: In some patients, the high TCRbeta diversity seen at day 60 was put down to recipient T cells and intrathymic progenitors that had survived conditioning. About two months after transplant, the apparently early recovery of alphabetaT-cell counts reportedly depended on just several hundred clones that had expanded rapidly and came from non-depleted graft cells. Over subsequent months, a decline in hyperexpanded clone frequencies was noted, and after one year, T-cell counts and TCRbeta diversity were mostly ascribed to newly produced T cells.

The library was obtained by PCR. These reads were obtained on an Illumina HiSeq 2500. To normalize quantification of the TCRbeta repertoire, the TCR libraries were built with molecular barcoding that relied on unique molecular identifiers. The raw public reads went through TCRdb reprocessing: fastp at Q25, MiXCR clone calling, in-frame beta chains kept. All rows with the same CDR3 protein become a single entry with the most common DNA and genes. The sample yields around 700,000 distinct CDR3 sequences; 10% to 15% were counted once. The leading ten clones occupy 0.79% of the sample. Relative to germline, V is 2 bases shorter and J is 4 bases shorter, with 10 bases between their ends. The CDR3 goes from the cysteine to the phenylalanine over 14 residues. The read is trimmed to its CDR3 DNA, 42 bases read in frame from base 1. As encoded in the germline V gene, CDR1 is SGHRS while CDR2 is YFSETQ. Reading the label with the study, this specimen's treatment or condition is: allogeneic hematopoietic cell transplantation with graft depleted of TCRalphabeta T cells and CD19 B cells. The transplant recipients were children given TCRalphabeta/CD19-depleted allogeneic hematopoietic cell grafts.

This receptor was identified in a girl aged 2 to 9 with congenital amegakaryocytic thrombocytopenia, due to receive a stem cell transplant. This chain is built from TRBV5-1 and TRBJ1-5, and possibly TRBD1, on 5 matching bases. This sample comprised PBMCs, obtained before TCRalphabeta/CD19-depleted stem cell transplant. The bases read TGCGCCAGCAGCTTATCCAGGGCAAATCAGCCCCAGCATTTT. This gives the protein CASSLSRANQPQHF.